The following is a T cell receptor (beta chain) sequence with its context. The protocol was immunoSEQ multiplex PCR, while the TCRdb copy is restricted to in-frame clones and leaves out a portion. The sample carries 80,000 to 100,000 clones, 82% recorded once. The sample belongs to a study of blood T cell repertoires in COVID-19. V lost 1 base, J lost 6 bases, and 4 bases lay in between. The CDR3 contains 12 residues. Per the germline V gene, CDR1 is LGHDT and CDR2 is YNNKEL (reference sequence). The TCR comes from a man aged 65 to 85 with active or convalescent COVID-19. The V and J genes are TRBV3-1 (or the pseudogene TRBV3-2) and TRBJ1-3; no reliable D call. The sequencing sample was made of peripheral blood. In nucleotides, the CDR3 is TGTGCCAGCAGCCAAGTAGAAAACACCATATATTTT. Translation gives CASSQVENTIYF.